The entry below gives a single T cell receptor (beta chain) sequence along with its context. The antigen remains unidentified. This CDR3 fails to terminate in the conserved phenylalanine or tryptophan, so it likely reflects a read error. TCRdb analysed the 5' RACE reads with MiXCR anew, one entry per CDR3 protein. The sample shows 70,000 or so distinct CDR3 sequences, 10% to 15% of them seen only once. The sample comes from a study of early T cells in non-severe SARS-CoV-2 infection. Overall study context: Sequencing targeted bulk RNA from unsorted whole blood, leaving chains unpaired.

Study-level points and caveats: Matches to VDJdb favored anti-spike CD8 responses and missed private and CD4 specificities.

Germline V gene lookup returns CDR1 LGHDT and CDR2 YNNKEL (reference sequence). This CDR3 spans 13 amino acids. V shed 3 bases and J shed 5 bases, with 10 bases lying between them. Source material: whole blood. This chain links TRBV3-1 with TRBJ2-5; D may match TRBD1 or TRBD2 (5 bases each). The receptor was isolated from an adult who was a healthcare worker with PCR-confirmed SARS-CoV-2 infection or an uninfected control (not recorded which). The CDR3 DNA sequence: TGTGCCAGCAGCCAGGTGGGACCCGAGACCCAGTACTTA. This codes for CASSQVGPETQYL.